This T cell receptor beta chain was sequenced in a study of shared clonotypes between healthy human individuals. Notes on the study in general: Approximately 5% of naive CD4 clonotypes were shared across several donors.

Naive CD8 cells lacked CD45RO, underwent positive selection for CCR7 and left out terminally differentiated effector memory CD45RA+ cells. Here immunoSEQ multiplex PCR was the method, and the copy in TCRdb shows in-frame clones only, minus some. The sample consists of some 800,000 clones, 90% to 95% of them appearing once. In this sample, this clone turned up once. What it recognizes is unknown. This CDR3 is 13 amino acids long. Germline lookup yields CDR1 LNHNV and CDR2 YYDKDF (reference sequence). V shed 1 base and J shed 9 bases, with 10 bases lying between them. Sequencing input: naive CD8+ T cells sorted from blood. The sequence derives from a man aged 30-40 years in good health. The gene calls are TRBV15 and TRBJ2-1, with a tentative D call TRBD1 (5 bases). In DNA form, the CDR3 reads TGTGCCACCAGCAGAGCAGGGCCGGGTGAGCAGTTCTTC. Translation: CATSRAGPGEQFF. Filled out from reference TRBV15 and TRBJ2-1, the complete variable domain reads DAMVIQNPRYQVTQFGKPVTLSCSQTLNHNVMYWYQQKSSQAPKLLFHYYDKDFNNEADTPDNFQSRRPNTSFCFLDIRSPGLGDTAMYLCATSRAGPGEQFFGPGTRLTVL.